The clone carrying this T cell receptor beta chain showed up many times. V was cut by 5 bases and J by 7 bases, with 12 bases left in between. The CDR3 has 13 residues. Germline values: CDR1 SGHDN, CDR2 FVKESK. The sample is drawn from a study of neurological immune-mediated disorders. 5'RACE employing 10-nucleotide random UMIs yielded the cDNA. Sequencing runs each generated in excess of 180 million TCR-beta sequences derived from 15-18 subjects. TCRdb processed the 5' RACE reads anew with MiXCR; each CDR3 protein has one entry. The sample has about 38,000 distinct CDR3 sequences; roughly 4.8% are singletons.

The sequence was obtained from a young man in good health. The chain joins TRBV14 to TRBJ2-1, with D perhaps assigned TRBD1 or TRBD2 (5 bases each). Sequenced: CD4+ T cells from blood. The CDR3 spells CASSWDRWNEQFF. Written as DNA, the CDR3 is TGTGCCAGCAGCTGGGACCGATGGAATGAGCAGTTCTTC.